The sequence of this T cell receptor beta chain was determined in a study of CD8 T cells in ankylosing spondylitis. Study findings and constraints: Reactive arthritis synovial fluid and blood previously showed some of these motif variants. Disease-associated clones were CD8+ and fairly uncommon in peripheral blood.

Quantitative 5'-RACE with molecular barcodes generated TCR beta libraries. TCRdb reprocessed the 5' RACE reads via MiXCR and lists one record per CDR3 protein. The sample includes more than 35,000 distinct CDR3 sequences, 6% of them seen just once. As regards this clonotype: Its antigen is undetermined.

V trimming: 8 bases; J trimming: 2 bases; junction bases outside the gene matches: 15. The CDR3 sequence is 17 residues long. CDR1 LGHDT and CDR2 YNNKEL come from the germline V gene (reference sequence). The chain has TRBV3-1 and TRBJ2-3; 8 nucleotides agree with TRBD2. Sequencing was carried out using blood, either unsorted or a sorted T cell fraction (not recorded which). The receptor's source is a male donor with ankylosing spondylitis or in good health (not recorded which). The CDR3 here is CASHSSGTRGYTDTQYF. The CDR3 DNA reads as TGTGCCAGCCATTCTTCCGGGACTAGGGGATACACAGATACGCAGTATTTT.